Included here is one T cell receptor beta chain sequence, with context. The sample belongs to a study of T cell repertoires in cytomegalovirus infection. Germline V gene data show CDR1 as GTSNPN and CDR2 as SVGIG (reference sequence). V dropped 3 bases and J dropped 10; count of bases not matched to a gene: 15. The CDR3 is 15 residues long. MiXCR, applied by TCRdb to the reads, yields one record per CDR3 protein. The data show approximately 500,000 distinct CDR3 sequences, about 15% seen once. The chain couples TRBV30 to TRBJ2-1, with 7 bases lining up with TRBD2. This sequence was found in a human donor in good health (CMV status not recorded). Some clones in this sample may be carry-over from other donors' samples. The specimen sequenced was CD8+ T cells from PBMCs. DNA of the CDR3: TGTGCCTGGAGGGGGGACTATAGTGACCTATGGGAGCAGTTCTTC. This sequence encodes CAWRGDYSDLWEQFF.